This T cell receptor (beta chain) was recovered during a study of regulatory and conventional T cells in RAG deficiency. CDR1 is MGHDK, CDR2 SYGVNS, per germline. The trim removed 8 bases at V and 1 base at J, leaving 3 bases unmatched. The CDR3 spans 14 residues. Assay: immunoSEQ multiplex PCR; the TCRdb copy retains only in-frame clones and omits some. The data contain 34,000 or so clones, about nine tenths of them singletons. The same data also contributed to another study, on regulatory T cells. That paper states: Primers: 52 TRBV forward and 13 TRBJ reverse.

Sequenced input: CD8+ T cells sorted from blood. V usage is TRBV25-1 and J usage is TRBJ2-1; TRBD1 matches at 9 bases. This sequence originates from a human donor in good health. The CDR3, as DNA: TGTGCCAGCGCCGGGACAGGGTCCTACAATGAGCAGTTCTTC. Its protein is CASAGTGSYNEQFF.